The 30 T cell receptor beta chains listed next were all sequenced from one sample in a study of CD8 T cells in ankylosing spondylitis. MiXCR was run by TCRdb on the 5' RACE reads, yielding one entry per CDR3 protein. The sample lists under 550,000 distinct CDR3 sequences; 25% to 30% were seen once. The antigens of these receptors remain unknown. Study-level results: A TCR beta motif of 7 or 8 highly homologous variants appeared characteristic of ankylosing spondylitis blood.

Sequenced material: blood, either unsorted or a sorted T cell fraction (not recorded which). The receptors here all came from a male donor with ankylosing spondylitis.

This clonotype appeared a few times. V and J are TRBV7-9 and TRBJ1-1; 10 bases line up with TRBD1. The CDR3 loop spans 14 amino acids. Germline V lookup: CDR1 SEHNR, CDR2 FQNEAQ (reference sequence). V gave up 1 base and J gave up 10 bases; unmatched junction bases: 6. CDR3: CASSLEGTGVSAFF. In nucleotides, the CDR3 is TGTGCCAGCAGCTTAGAAGGGACAGGGGTTTCAGCTTTCTTT.

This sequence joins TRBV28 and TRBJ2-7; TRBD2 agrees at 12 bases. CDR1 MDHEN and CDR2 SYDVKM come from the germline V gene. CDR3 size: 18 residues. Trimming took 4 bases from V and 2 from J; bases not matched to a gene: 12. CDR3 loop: CASSSPSGRAWGAYEQYF. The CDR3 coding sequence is TGTGCCAGCAGTTCTCCTAGCGGGAGGGCCTGGGGAGCCTACGAGCAGTACTTC.

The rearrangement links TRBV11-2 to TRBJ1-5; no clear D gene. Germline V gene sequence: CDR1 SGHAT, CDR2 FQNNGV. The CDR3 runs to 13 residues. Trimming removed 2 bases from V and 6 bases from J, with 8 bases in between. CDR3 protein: CASSLSGSQPQHF. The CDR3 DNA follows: TGTGCCAGCAGCTTATCCGGGAGTCAGCCCCAGCATTTT.

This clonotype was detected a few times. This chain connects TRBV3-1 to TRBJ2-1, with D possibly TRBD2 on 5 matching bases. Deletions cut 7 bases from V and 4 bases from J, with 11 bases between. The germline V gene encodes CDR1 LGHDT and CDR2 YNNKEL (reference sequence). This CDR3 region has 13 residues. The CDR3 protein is CASKGSGYNEQFF. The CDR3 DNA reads TGTGCCAGCAAAGGGAGTGGGTACAATGAGCAGTTCTTC.

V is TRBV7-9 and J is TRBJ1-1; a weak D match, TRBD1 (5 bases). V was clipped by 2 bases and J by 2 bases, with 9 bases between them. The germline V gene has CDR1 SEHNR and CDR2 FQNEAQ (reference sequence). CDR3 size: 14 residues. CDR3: CASSLLTGNTEAFF. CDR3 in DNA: TGTGCCAGCAGCTTATTAACAGGCAACACTGAAGCTTTCTTT.

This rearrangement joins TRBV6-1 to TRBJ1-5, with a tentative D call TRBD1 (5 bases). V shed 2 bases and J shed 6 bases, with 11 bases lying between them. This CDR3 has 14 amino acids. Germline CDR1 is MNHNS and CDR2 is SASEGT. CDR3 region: CASSEIRGGQPQHF. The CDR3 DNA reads TGTGCCAGCAGTGAAATTAGGGGTGGTCAGCCCCAGCATTTT.

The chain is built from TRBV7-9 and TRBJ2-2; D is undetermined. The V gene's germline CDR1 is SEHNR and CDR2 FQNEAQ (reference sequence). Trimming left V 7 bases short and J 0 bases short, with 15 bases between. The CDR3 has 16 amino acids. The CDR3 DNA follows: TGTGCCAGCACTTCCTCCAGGAAGGCGAACACCGGGGAGCTGTTTTTT. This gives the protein CASTSSRKANTGELFF.

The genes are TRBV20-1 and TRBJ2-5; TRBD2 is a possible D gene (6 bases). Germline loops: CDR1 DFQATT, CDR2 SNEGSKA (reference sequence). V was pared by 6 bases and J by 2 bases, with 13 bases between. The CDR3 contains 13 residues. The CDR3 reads CSASRGGQETQYF. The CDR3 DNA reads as TGCAGTGCGTCTAGGGGAGGACAAGAGACCCAGTACTTC.

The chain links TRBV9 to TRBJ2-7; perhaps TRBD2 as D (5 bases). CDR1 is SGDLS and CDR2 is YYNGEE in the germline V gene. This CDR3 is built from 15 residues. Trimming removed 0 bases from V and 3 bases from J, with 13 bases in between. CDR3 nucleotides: TGTGCCAGCAGCGTAGGAACTAGTTTGGTCTACGAGCAGTACTTC. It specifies CASSVGTSLVYEQYF.

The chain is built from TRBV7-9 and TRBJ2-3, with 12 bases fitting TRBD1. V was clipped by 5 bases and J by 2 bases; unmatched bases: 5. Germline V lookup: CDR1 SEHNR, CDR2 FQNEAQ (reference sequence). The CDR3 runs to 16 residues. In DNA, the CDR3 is TGTGCCAGCAGCCCCGGGACAGGGGGCGTCACAGATACGCAGTATTTT. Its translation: CASSPGTGGVTDTQYF.

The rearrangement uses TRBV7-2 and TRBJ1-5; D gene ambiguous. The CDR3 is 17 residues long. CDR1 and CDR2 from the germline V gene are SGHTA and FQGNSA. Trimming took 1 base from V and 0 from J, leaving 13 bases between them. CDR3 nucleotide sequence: TGTGCCAGCAGCTTAGGGGCGGCAGCTCATAGCAATCAGCCCCAGCATTTT. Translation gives CASSLGAAAHSNQPQHF. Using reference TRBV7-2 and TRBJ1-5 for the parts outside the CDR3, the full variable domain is GAGVSQSPSNKVTEKGKDVELRCDPISGHTALYWYRQSLGQGLEFLIYFQGNSAPDKSGLPSDRFSAERTGGSVSTLTIQRTQQEDSAVYLCASSLGAAAHSNQPQHFGDGTRLSIL.

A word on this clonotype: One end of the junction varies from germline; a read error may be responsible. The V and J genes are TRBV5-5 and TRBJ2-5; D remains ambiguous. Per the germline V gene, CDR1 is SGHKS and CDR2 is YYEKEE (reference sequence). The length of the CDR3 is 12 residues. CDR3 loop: CPSSLIGETQYF. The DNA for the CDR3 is TGTCCCAGCAGCTTGATAGGGGAGACCCAGTACTTC.

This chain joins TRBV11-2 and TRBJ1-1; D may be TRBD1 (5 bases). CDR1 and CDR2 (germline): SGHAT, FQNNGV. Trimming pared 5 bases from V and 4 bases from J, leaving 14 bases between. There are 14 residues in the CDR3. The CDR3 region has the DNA TGTGCCAGCAGCATGGGAGGGACCGGCACTGAAGCTTTCTTT. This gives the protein CASSMGGTGTEAFF. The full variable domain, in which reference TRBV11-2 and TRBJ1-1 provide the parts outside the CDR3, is EAGVAQSPRYKIIEKRQSVAFWCNPISGHATLYWYQQILGQGPKLLIQFQNNGVVDDSQLPKDRFSAERLKGVDSTLKIQPAKLEDSAVYLCASSMGGTGTEAFFGQGTRLTVV.

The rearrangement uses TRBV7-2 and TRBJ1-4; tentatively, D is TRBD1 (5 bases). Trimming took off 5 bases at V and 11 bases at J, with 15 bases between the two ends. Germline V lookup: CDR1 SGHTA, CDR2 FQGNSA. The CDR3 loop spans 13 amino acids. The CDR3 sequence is CASSPRVGSKLFF. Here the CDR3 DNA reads TGTGCCAGCAGCCCCAGGGTTGGGAGTAAACTGTTTTTT.

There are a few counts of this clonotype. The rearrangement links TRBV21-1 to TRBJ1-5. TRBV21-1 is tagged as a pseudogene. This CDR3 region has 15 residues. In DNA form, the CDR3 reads TGTGCCAGCAGTGGGGGACGGCCAGGGTTCCAGCCCCAGCATTTT. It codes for CASSGGRPGFQPQHF.

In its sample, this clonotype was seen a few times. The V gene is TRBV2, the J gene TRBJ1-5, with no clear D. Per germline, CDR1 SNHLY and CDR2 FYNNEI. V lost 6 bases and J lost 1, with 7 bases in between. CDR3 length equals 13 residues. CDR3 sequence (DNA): TGTGCCAGCAGCGGAGACAGCAATCAGCCCCAGCATTTT. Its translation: CASSGDSNQPQHF. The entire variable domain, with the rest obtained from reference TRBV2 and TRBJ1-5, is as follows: EPEVTQTPSHQVTQMGQEVILRCVPISNHLYFYWYRQILGQKVEFLVSFYNNEISEKSEIFDDQFSVERPDGSNFTLKIRSTKLEDSAMYFCASSGDSNQPQHFGDGTRLSIL.

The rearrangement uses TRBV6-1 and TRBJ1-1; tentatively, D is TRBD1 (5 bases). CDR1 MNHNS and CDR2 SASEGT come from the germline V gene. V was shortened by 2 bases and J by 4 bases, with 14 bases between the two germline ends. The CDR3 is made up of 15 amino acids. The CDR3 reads CASSEPAGRGTEAFF. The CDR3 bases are TGTGCCAGCAGTGAACCCGCGGGGCGGGGCACTGAAGCTTTCTTT.

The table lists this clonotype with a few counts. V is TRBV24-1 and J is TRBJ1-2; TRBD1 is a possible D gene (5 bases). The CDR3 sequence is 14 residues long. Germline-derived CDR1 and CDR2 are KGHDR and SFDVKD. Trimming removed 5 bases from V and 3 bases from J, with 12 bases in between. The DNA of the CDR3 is TGTGCCACCAGTGGGGTAAAACAGGACTATGGCTACACCTTC. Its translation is CATSGVKQDYGYTF.

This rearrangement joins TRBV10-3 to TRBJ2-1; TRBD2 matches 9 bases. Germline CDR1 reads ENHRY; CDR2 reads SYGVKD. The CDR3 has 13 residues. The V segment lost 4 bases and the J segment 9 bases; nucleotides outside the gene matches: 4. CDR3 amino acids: CAISGLAGTEQFF. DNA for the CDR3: TGTGCCATCAGTGGGCTAGCGGGAACTGAGCAGTTCTTC.

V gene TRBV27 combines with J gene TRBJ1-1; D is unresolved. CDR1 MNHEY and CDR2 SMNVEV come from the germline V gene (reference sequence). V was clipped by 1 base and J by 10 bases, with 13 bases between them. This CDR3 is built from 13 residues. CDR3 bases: TGTGCCAGCAGTTTATGGGCAGCGGGAAGAGCTTTCTTT. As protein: CASSLWAAGRAFF.

CDR3 sequence (DNA): TGCGCCAGCAAGGTACAGGGGGAGAGCTCCTACGAGCAGTACTTC. Translating gives CASKVQGESSYEQYF. The chain uses TRBV5-1 and TRBJ2-7, with TRBD1 identical over 8 bases. Germline CDR1 reads SGHRS; CDR2 reads YFSETQ. With V trimmed by 6 bases and J by 0 bases, 8 bases remained unmatched. The CDR3 is 15 amino acids.

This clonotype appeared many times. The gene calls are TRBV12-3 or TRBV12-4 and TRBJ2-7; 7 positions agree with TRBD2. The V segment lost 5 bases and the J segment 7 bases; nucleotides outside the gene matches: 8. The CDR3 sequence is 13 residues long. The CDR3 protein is CASSVGTNWEQYF. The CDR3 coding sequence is TGTGCCAGCAGTGTCGGGACTAATTGGGAGCAGTACTTC.

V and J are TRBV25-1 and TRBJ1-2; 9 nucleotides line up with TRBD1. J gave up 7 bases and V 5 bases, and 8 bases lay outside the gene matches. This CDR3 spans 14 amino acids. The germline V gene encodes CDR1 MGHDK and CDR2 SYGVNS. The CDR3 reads CASSQQGQGFGYTF. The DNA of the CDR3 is TGTGCCAGCAGTCAGCAAGGACAGGGGTTTGGCTACACCTTC.

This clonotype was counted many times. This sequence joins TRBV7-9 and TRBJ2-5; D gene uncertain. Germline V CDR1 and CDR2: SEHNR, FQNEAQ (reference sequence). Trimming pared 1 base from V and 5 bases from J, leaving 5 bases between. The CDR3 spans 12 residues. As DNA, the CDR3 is TGTGCCAGCAGCTTAGTTCGCGAGACCCAGTACTTC. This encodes CASSLVRETQYF.

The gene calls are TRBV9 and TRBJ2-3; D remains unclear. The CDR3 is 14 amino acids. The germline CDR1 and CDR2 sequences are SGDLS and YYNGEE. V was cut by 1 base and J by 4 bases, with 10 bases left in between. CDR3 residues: CASSVSGLADTQYF. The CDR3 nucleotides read TGTGCCAGCAGCGTAAGTGGTTTGGCAGATACGCAGTATTTT.

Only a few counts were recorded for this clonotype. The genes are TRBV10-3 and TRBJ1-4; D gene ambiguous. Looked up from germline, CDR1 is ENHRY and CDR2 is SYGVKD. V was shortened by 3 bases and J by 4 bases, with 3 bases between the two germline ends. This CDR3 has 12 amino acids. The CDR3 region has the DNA TGTGCCATCAGTGACTATAATGAAAAACTGTTTTTT. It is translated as CAISDYNEKLFF.

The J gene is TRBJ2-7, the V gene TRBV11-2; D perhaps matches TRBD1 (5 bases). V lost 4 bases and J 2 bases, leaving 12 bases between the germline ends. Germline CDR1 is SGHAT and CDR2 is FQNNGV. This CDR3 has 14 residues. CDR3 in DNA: TGTGCCAGCAGCTCTAAGACAGTAGCCTACGAGCAGTACTTC. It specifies CASSSKTVAYEQYF.

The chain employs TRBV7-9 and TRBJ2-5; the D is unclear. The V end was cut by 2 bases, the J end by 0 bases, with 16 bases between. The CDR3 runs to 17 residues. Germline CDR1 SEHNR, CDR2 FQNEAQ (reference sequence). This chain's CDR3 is CASSLYFARRHQETQYF. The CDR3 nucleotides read TGTGCCAGCAGCTTATATTTCGCGAGACGCCACCAAGAGACCCAGTACTTC.

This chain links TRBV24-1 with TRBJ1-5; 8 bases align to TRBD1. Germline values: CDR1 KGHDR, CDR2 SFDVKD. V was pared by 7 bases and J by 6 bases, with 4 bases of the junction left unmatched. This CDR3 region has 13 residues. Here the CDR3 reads CATRGQAGQPQHF. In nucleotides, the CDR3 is TGTGCCACCAGGGGACAGGCAGGTCAGCCCCAGCATTTT.

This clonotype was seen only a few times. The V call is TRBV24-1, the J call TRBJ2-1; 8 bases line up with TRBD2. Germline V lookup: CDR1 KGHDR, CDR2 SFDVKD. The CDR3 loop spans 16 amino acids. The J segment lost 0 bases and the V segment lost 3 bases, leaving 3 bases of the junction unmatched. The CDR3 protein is CATSDAGTSSYNEQFF. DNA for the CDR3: TGTGCCACCAGTGATGCCGGGACTAGCTCCTACAATGAGCAGTTCTTC.